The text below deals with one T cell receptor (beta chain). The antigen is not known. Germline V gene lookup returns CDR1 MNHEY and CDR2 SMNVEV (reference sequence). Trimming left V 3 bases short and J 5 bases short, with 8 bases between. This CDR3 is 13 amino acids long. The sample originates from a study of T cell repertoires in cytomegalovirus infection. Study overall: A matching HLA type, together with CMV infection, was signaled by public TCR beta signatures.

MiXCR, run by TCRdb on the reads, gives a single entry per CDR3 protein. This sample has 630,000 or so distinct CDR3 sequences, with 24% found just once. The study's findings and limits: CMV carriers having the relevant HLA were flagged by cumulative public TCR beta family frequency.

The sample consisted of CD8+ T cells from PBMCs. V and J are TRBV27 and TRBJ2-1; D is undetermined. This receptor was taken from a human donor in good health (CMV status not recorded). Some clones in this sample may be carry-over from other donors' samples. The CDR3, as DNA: TGTGCCAGCAGTTTGAAATCCCACAATGAGCAGTTCTTC. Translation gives CASSLKSHNEQFF.